One T cell receptor (beta chain) is described in this entry. This clone was detected only once. Its antigen is unknown. Qualities for individual bases were not recorded, and no much larger clone is one base off. This sample is part of a study of radiotherapy plus CTLA-4 blockade in lung cancer (dated by TCRdb to the late 2010s). Notes on the research overall: Among enrolled patients, around 18% had an objective response and 30% to 35% reached disease control. What the research found in general, with its limitations: After treatment with radiotherapy and ipilimumab, TCR clones that came from tumors expanded in the peripheral blood. The strongest predictors of response, as reported, were early dynamic changes in blood T cell clones along with a rise in serum interferon-beta after radiation.

Library construction relied on the immunoSEQ multiplex PCR assay. The table was pulled from immuneACCESS by TCRdb, which kept in-frame rearrangements only. Such tables lose some clones; where checked, under half of the loss comes from unresolved V genes, and the rest has no known cause. The sample includes 50,000 to 65,000 clones, with around four fifths observed a single time. Around 6.6% of the sample comes from the top ten. The study evaluated CTLA-4 blockade (ipilimumab) given together with focal radiation therapy in patients who had chemo-refractory metastatic non-small-cell lung cancer. V is pared back by 3 bases and J by 3 bases, with 11 bases lying between the germline termini. Reading the germline V gene (reference sequence) gives CDR1 LNHDA and CDR2 SQIVND. The CDR3 covers 14 residues, taking in both the cysteine and the phenylalanine. Only the CDR3 DNA is retained, 42 bases long and in frame from the first base.

The origin of this receptor is a human donor with non-small cell lung cancer whose response to radiotherapy plus ipilimumab could not be evaluated. The chain links TRBV19 with TRBJ1-2; a tentative D match to TRBD1 spans 5 bases. The sequenced sample was peripheral blood, obtained from a patient treated with radiotherapy plus ipilimumab. The CDR3 reads as follows: CASSIAGPDYGYTF. The base sequence is TGTGCCAGTAGTATCGCGGGGCCTGACTATGGCTACACCTTC.